This T cell receptor beta chain was found in a study of tumor-infiltrating lymphocytes in localized non-small cell lung cancer. At the level of the study: The cohort mixed smokers and never-smokers, several histologies, and some post-neoadjuvant-chemotherapy samples.

Study-level results: TCRbeta sequencing showed higher T cell infiltration in tumors than uninvolved lung. Tumor T-cell fraction from TCR sequencing was not associated with recurrence-free survival (p = 0.61). Only some patients had TCR sequencing, depending on available tissue.

About this clone: What it binds is not known.

V was shortened by 2 bases and J by 4 bases, with 3 bases between the two germline ends. The germline V gene has CDR1 DFQATT and CDR2 SNEGSKA (reference sequence). The CDR3 runs 11 residues. Sequenced by immunoSEQ multiplex PCR; TCRdb stores in-frame clones only, minus some. The sample carries some 21,000 clones, approximately 80% recorded once. The genes are TRBV20-1 and TRBJ2-1; D is uncertain. This sequence was found in a human donor with non-small cell lung cancer. Specimen: lung tumor tissue. CDR3 nucleotide sequence: TGCAGTGCTAGACAGTACAATGAGCAGTTCTTC. Translation: CSARQYNEQFF.